Shown below are 30 T cell receptor beta chains from a single sample sequenced in a study of naive and memory T cell subsets. Both TRBC1 and TRBC2 were covered by a beta constant-region primer of two equimolar oligonucleotides. Four rounds of PCR amplified the ligated cDNA using nested alpha and beta constant-region primers plus SP2. MiXCR, run by TCRdb on the UMI-ligation and nested PCR reads, gives a single entry per CDR3 protein. Of about 120,000 distinct CDR3 sequences listed, roughly 36% are singletons. The sequenced material came from central memory CD4+ T cells from blood. The receptors shown here come from a human donor in good health.

This clonotype was seen only a few times. The chain is built from TRBV6-1 and TRBJ2-3; no firm D call. The CDR3 has 14 amino acids. Germline lookup yields CDR1 MNHNS and CDR2 SASEGT. The germline V and J ends were trimmed by 7 bases and 6 bases, with 17 bases remaining between them. CDR3 sequence: CASNGRSFVDTQYF. The CDR3 nucleotides read TGTGCCAGCAACGGACGGAGTTTCGTGGATACGCAGTATTTT.

V and J are TRBV2 and TRBJ2-3; 15 nucleotides match TRBD2. Germline CDR1 is SNHLY and CDR2 is FYNNEI. V trimming: 0 bases; J trimming: 0 bases; junction bases outside the gene matches: 7. This CDR3 has 20 amino acids. CDR3 amino acids: CASSEARTSGRASSTDTQYF. CDR3 in DNA: TGTGCCAGCAGTGAAGCGCGGACTAGCGGGAGGGCCTCTAGCACAGATACGCAGTATTTT. The variable domain in full, with the rest retrieved from reference TRBV2 and TRBJ2-3, is EPEVTQTPSHQVTQMGQEVILRCVPISNHLYFYWYRQILGQKVEFLVSFYNNEISEKSEIFDDQFSVERPDGSNFTLKIRSTKLEDSAMYFCASSEARTSGRASSTDTQYFGPGTRLTVL.

This clonotype was seen a few times. CDR3 sequence reads: CSARDSRRGLYEQYF. The CDR3 DNA sequence: TGCAGTGCTAGAGATTCCCGGCGGGGGTTATACGAGCAGTACTTC. The chain is built from TRBV20-1 and TRBJ2-7; the match to TRBD2 covers 7 bases. The J segment lost 4 bases and the V segment lost 0 bases, leaving 9 bases of the junction unmatched. From germline, CDR1 is DFQATT and CDR2 SNEGSKA (reference sequence). CDR3 size: 15 residues.

The chain recombines TRBV15 with TRBJ2-2, with 12 bases that match TRBD1. V lost 1 base to trimming and J lost 0 bases; unmatched junction nucleotides: 15. Per germline, CDR1 LNHNV and CDR2 YYDKDF (reference sequence). The CDR3 is 22 amino acids. CDR3 sequence: CATSRGVGDRGRPRTNTGELFF. The CDR3 coding sequence is TGTGCCACCAGCAGAGGGGTTGGGGACAGGGGGCGTCCCCGAACGAACACCGGGGAGCTGTTTTTT.

By share, this clonotype counts as medium-sized. The genes are TRBV29-1 and TRBJ2-5; TRBD1 agrees at 8 bases. From germline, CDR1 is SQVTM and CDR2 ANQGSEA. The CDR3 is 14 residues long. The junction had 5 bases not matched to a gene; V was cut back by 0 bases and J by 5 bases. CDR3 DNA: TGCAGCGTTGAAGATCGCAGGGGGCGGGAGACCCAGTACTTC. This encodes CSVEDRRGRETQYF.

CDR3 region: CSASRALGEQYF. The DNA of the CDR3 is TGCAGTGCTAGCAGGGCATTGGGGGAGCAGTACTTC. V gene TRBV20-1 combines with J gene TRBJ2-7; the D gene is possibly TRBD1 (5 bases). This CDR3 region has 12 residues. Per the germline V gene, CDR1 is DFQATT and CDR2 is SNEGSKA (reference sequence). Trimming left V 3 bases short and J 7 bases short, with 13 bases between.

The CDR3 region has the DNA TGTGCCAGTAGTAAAAGCCTCAAAGATACGCAGTATTTT. The encoded protein is CASSKSLKDTQYF. The chain uses TRBV19 and TRBJ2-3, with no clear D. Germline V gives CDR1 LNHDA, CDR2 SQIVND (reference sequence). Trimming stripped 4 bases from V and 5 bases from J, with 10 bases between. The CDR3 spans 13 residues.

This clonotype was picked up a small number of times. The chain links TRBV20-1 to TRBJ1-1, with 7 bases aligning to TRBD1. This CDR3 comprises 15 residues. With V trimmed by 0 bases and J by 6 bases, 10 bases remained unmatched. The germline gives CDR1 DFQATT, CDR2 SNEGSKA (reference sequence). The CDR3 loop reads CSARDRAGGRAEAFF. DNA for the CDR3: TGCAGTGCTAGAGATCGAGCAGGGGGGCGAGCTGAAGCTTTCTTT.

The chain uses TRBV20-1 and TRBJ1-4; 10 bases match TRBD1. This CDR3 contains 17 residues. Germline V CDR1 and CDR2: DFQATT, SNEGSKA (reference sequence). V dropped 2 bases and J dropped 6; count of bases not matched to a gene: 12. The chain's CDR3 is CSARSYQPGQGYEKLFF. For the CDR3, the DNA is TGCAGTGCTAGATCTTATCAACCGGGACAGGGGTATGAAAAACTGTTTTTT.

The J gene is TRBJ1-1, the V gene TRBV20-1; TRBD1 agrees at 9 bases. This CDR3 is 13 amino acids long. J gave up 6 bases and V 5 bases, and 7 bases lay outside the gene matches. From germline, CDR1 is DFQATT and CDR2 SNEGSKA (reference sequence). The CDR3 bases are TGCAGTGCTGTTACAGGGGGCATGGCTGAAGCTTTCTTT. It is translated as CSAVTGGMAEAFF.

The V and J genes are TRBV12-3 or TRBV12-4 and TRBJ2-3, with 8 bases fitting TRBD2. The V segment lost 10 bases and the J segment 4 bases; nucleotides outside the gene matches: 10. This CDR3 has 14 amino acids. The DNA of the CDR3 is TGTGCCAACGCTGGCGGGAGGAAGGCAGATACGCAGTATTTT. This sequence encodes CANAGGRKADTQYF.

The chain recombines TRBV11-3 with TRBJ2-3, with D tentatively TRBD2 (5 bases). The CDR3 loop spans 14 amino acids. V lost 7 bases, J lost 0 bases, and 11 bases lay in between. Germline V gives CDR1 SGHNT, CDR2 YENEEA. DNA for the CDR3: TGTGCCAGCAAGGCGGGCCCAAGCACAGATACGCAGTATTTT. Its translation is CASKAGPSTDTQYF.

The rearrangement links TRBV9 to TRBJ2-6; TRBD1 matches 12 bases. Germline loops: CDR1 SGDLS, CDR2 YYNGEE. J was trimmed by 4 bases and V by 5 bases; bases with no gene match: 13. The CDR3 consists of 19 residues. The CDR3 nucleotides read TGTGCCAGCAGTCCAAACCCGGGACAGGGGGCGGGAGGGGCCAACGTCCTGACTTTC. Its translation is CASSPNPGQGAGGANVLTF.

The CDR3 DNA is TGTGCCACCAGCAGAGATGGGGTAGCGGGTCTTGGTGAGCAGTTCTTC. Translation gives CATSRDGVAGLGEQFF. This chain joins TRBV15 and TRBJ2-1, with TRBD2 matching 7 bases. The CDR3 spans 16 residues. Germline lookup yields CDR1 LNHNV and CDR2 YYDKDF (reference sequence). Losses at the gene ends were 0 bases for V and 9 bases for J; bases not matched to a gene: 11.

At least ten counts were recorded for this clonotype. This chain connects TRBV28 to TRBJ2-2, with D perhaps matching TRBD1 or TRBD2 (5 bases each). V shed 6 bases and J shed 4 bases, with 21 bases lying between them. CDR3 length equals 17 residues. Germline V gene sequence: CDR1 MDHEN, CDR2 SYDVKM. The CDR3 sequence is CASSHSPGKRGTGELFF. The CDR3 DNA is TGTGCCAGCAGCCACTCTCCGGGCAAGAGGGGCACCGGGGAGCTGTTTTTT.

This chain uses TRBV5-1 with TRBJ2-2; D not resolved. Per the germline V gene, CDR1 is SGHRS and CDR2 is YFSETQ. V shed 0 bases and J shed 1 base, with 7 bases lying between them. The CDR3 is 15 residues long. The CDR3 sequence is CASSLDPRNTGELFF. DNA of the CDR3: TGCGCCAGCAGCTTGGACCCGAGGAACACCGGGGAGCTGTTTTTT.

The chain links TRBV29-1 to TRBJ2-7, with 9 bases that match TRBD1. Germline CDR1 and CDR2: SQVTM and ANQGSEA. V was pared by 6 bases and J by 2 bases, with 8 bases of the junction left unmatched. CDR3 length equals 14 residues. CDR3 sequence: CSVAGQGGTYEQYF. The CDR3 nucleotides are TGCAGCGTCGCGGGACAGGGAGGGACCTACGAGCAGTACTTC.

In this sample, this clonotype turned up a few times. The V call is TRBV28, the J call TRBJ1-5, with D possibly being TRBD1 (5 bases). Germline V CDR1 and CDR2: MDHEN, SYDVKM. This CDR3 comprises 13 residues. The V end was cut by 4 bases, the J end by 4 bases, with 8 bases between. The CDR3 coding sequence is TGTGCCAGCAGTTGGACATTAAATCAGCCCCAGCATTTT. Translation gives CASSWTLNQPQHF.

CDR3 sequence: CASSSLMTGYQETQYF. CDR3 DNA sequence: TGTGCCAGCAGTTCTTTAATGACAGGGTACCAAGAGACCCAGTACTTC. The V call is TRBV28, the J call TRBJ2-5; 7 bases map to TRBD1. This CDR3 spans 16 amino acids. Germline V gene sequence: CDR1 MDHEN, CDR2 SYDVKM. J lost 0 bases, V lost 4 bases, and 8 bases had no gene match.

In its sample, this clonotype was seen a few times. V and J are TRBV6-4 and TRBJ2-3; no clear D gene. Germline assignment: CDR1 MRHNA and CDR2 SNTAGT. There are 14 residues in the CDR3. Trimming took 0 bases from V and 4 from J, leaving 8 bases between them. CDR3 in amino acids: CASSDSGRSDTQYF. The CDR3, as DNA: TGTGCCAGCAGTGACTCAGGCAGATCAGATACGCAGTATTTT.

This clonotype has at least ten counts. This chain joins TRBV6-5 and TRBJ1-4; D gene unclear. V gave up 5 bases and J gave up 8 bases, with 21 bases separating them. The CDR3 covers 16 residues. Germline lookup yields CDR1 MNHEY and CDR2 SVGAGI. CDR3 sequence reads: CASSPNPAALNEKLFF. DNA of the CDR3: TGTGCCAGCAGTCCGAACCCGGCAGCGCTAAACGAAAAACTGTTTTTT.

The chain uses TRBV20-1 and TRBJ2-4; tentatively, D is TRBD2 (5 bases). The CDR3 totals 14 residues. Germline loops: CDR1 DFQATT, CDR2 SNEGSKA (reference sequence). Trimming removed 2 bases from V and 6 bases from J, with 14 bases in between. In DNA, the CDR3 is TGCAGTGCTAGATGGTCCGGGGTTGGAAACATTCAGTACTTC. Protein sequence: CSARWSGVGNIQYF.

The rearrangement joins TRBV20-1 to TRBJ2-1; possibly TRBD2 for D (6 bases). CDR1 is DFQATT, CDR2 SNEGSKA, per germline (reference sequence). The CDR3 sequence is 16 residues long. V was shortened by 1 base and J by 2 bases, with 15 bases between the two germline ends. CDR3 region: CSARALEGGAYNEQFF. The CDR3, as DNA: TGCAGTGCTAGAGCACTAGAGGGAGGTGCCTACAATGAGCAGTTCTTC.

The chain combines TRBV12-3 or TRBV12-4 with TRBJ1-1; TRBD1 matches at 10 bases. The CDR3 contains 13 residues. V was pared by 6 bases and J by 4 bases, with 2 bases of the junction left unmatched. Here the CDR3 reads CASRRQGATEAFF. The DNA for the CDR3 is TGTGCCAGCAGGCGACAGGGGGCCACTGAAGCTTTCTTT.

This clonotype appeared a few times. The gene calls are TRBV7-3 and TRBJ2-1, with TRBD2 matching over 9 bases. Losses at the gene ends were 3 bases for V and 0 bases for J; bases not matched to a gene: 12. The CDR3 covers 19 residues. CDR1 SGHTA and CDR2 FQGTGA come from the germline V gene. CDR3 sequence reads: CASSLDASGISGSYNEQFF. CDR3 nucleotide sequence: TGTGCCAGCAGCTTGGATGCTAGCGGGATAAGTGGCTCCTACAATGAGCAGTTCTTC.

In its sample, this clonotype was seen a few times. The chain employs TRBV29-1 and TRBJ2-1; D is unclear. Trimming took off 6 bases at V and 7 bases at J, with 16 bases between the two ends. Germline V lookup: CDR1 SQVTM, CDR2 ANQGSEA. CDR3 length: 13 residues. The CDR3 reads CSVDRTVGNEQFF. CDR3 in DNA: TGCAGCGTCGACCGGACGGTAGGGAATGAGCAGTTCTTC.

This clonotype has more than one count but fewer than ten. The genes are TRBV6-6 and TRBJ1-5; the match to TRBD1 covers 9 bases. V lost 4 bases, J lost 0 bases, and 16 bases stayed unmatched. Germline loops: CDR1 MNHNY, CDR2 SVGAGI (reference sequence). This CDR3 spans 20 amino acids. This chain's CDR3 is CASSLRVTDRGTLSNQPQHF. In DNA form, the CDR3 reads TGTGCCAGCAGTTTACGGGTCACGGACAGGGGTACCCTTAGCAATCAGCCCCAGCATTTT.

The rearrangement joins TRBV3-1 to TRBJ2-7; unclear D gene. The CDR3 runs to 11 residues. V lost 3 bases, J lost 6 bases, and 6 bases lay in between. Germline CDR1 LGHDT, CDR2 YNNKEL (reference sequence). The CDR3 spells CASSQLREQYF. In DNA, the CDR3 is TGTGCCAGCAGCCAGCTCCGCGAGCAGTACTTC.

This rearrangement joins TRBV5-1 to TRBJ1-5, with D uncertain. Germline assignment: CDR1 SGHRS and CDR2 YFSETQ. V shed 5 bases and J shed 0 bases, with 6 bases lying between them. The CDR3 runs to 13 residues. CDR3: CASRGGSNQPQHF. The DNA for the CDR3 is TGCGCCAGCAGGGGAGGTAGCAATCAGCCCCAGCATTTT.

This sequence joins TRBV5-1 and TRBJ2-3; 16 positions agree with TRBD2. Germline loops: CDR1 SGHRS, CDR2 YFSETQ. The CDR3 covers 16 residues. The junction had 5 bases not matched to a gene; V was cut back by 4 bases and J by 6 bases. CDR3 amino acids: CASSRGTSGRVDTQYF. CDR3 nucleotide sequence: TGCGCCAGCAGCCGGGGGACTAGCGGGAGGGTCGATACGCAGTATTTT.